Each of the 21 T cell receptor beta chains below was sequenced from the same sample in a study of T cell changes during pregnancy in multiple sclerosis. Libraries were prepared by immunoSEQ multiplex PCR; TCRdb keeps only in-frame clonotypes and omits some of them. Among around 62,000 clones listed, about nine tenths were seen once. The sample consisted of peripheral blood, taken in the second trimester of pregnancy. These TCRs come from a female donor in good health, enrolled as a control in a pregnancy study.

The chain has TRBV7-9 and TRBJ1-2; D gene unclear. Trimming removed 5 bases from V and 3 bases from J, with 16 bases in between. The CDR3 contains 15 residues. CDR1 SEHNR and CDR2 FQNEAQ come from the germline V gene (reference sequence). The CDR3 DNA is TGTGCCAGCAGCCCCCCAGTGGGAGTTGACTATGGCTACACCTTC. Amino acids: CASSPPVGVDYGYTF. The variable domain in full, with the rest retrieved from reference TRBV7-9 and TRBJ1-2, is DTGVSQNPRHKITKRGQNVTFRCDPISEHNRLYWYRQTLGQGPEFLTYFQNEAQLEKSRLLSDRFSAERPKGSFSTLEIQRTEQGDSAMYLCASSPPVGVDYGYTFGSGTRLTVV.

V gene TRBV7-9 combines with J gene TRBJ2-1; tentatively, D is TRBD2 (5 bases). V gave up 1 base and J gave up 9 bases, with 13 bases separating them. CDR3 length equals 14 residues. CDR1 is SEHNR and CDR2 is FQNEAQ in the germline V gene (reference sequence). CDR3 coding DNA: TGTGCCAGCAGCTTAGAGTGGGAGTCTGGTGAGCAGTTCTTC. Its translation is CASSLEWESGEQFF.

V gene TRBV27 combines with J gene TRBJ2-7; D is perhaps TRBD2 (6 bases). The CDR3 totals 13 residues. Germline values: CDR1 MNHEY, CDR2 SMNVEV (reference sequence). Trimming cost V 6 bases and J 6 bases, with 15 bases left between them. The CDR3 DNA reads TGTGCCAGCAGCCCCTGGGTGGGGGGCGAGCAGTACTTC. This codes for CASSPWVGGEQYF.

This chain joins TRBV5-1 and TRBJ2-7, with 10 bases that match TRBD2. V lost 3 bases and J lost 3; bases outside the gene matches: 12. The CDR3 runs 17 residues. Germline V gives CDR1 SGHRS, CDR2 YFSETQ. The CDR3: CASSSGSGRWLDYEQYF. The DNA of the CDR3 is TGCGCCAGCAGCTCAGGTAGCGGGAGGTGGCTTGACTACGAGCAGTACTTC.

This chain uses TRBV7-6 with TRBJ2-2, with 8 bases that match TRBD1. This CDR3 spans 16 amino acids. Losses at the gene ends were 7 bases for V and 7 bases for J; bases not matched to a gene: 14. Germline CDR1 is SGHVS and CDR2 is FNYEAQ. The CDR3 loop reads CASTQWTGSDHGELFF. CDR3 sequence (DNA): TGTGCCAGCACCCAATGGACAGGGAGTGATCACGGGGAGCTGTTTTTT.

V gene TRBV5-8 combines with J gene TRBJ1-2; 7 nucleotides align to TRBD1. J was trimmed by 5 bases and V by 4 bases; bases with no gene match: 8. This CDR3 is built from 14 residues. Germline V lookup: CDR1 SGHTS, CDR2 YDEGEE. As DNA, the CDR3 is TGTGCCAGCAGCCGCGGGACAGTGAATTATGGCTACACCTTC. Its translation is CASSRGTVNYGYTF.

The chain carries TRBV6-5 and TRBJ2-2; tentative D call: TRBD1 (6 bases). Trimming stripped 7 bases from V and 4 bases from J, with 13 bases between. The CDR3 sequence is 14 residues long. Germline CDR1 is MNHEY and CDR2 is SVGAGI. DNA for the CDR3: TGTGCCAGCAATCCTTCCAGGGGCACCGGGGAGCTGTTTTTT. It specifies CASNPSRGTGELFF.

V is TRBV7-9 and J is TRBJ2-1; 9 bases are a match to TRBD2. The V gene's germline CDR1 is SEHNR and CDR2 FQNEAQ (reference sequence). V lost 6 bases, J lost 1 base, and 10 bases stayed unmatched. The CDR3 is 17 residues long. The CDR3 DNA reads TGTGCCAGCAGGGTCCTTAGCGGGAGAACTTCCTACAATGAGCAGTTCTTC. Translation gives CASRVLSGRTSYNEQFF.

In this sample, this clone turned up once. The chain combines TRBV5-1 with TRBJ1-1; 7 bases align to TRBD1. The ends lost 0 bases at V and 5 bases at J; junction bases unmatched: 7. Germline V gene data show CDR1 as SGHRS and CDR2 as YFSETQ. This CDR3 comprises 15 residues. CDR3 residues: CASSLGGQFGTEAFF. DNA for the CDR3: TGCGCCAGCAGCTTGGGGGGACAGTTCGGAACTGAAGCTTTCTTT.

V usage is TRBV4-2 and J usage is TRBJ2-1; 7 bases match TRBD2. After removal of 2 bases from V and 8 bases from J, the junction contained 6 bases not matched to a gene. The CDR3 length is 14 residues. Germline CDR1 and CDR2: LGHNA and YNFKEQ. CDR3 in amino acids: CASSQFQGGDEQFF. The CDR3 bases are TGTGCCAGCAGCCAATTCCAGGGAGGGGATGAGCAGTTCTTC.

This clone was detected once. The chain's CDR3 is CASSIAVGGYEQYF. DNA of the CDR3: TGTGCCAGTAGTATAGCTGTGGGGGGCTACGAGCAGTACTTC. The chain links TRBV19 to TRBJ2-7; TRBD2 might be the D (6 bases). Germline CDR1 LNHDA, CDR2 SQIVND (reference sequence). This CDR3 comprises 14 residues. V was trimmed by 1 base and J by 3 bases, leaving 10 bases between them.

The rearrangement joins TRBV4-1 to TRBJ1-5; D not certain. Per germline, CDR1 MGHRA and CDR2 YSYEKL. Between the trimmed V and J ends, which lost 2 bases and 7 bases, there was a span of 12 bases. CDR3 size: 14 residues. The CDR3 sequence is CASSQLHGAQPQHF. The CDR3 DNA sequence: TGCGCCAGCAGCCAACTTCACGGAGCCCAGCCCCAGCATTTT.

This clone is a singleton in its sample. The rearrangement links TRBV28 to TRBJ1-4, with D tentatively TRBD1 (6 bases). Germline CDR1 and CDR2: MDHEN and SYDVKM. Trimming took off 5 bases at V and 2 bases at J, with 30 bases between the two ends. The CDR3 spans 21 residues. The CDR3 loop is CASSITLGQNEGVATNEKLFF. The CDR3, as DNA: TGTGCCAGCAGTATAACCCTCGGACAGAATGAAGGAGTAGCTACTAATGAAAAACTGTTTTTT.

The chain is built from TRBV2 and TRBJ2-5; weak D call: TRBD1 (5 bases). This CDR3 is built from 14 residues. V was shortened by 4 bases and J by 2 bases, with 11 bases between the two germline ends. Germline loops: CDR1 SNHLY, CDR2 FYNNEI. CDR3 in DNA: TGTGCCAGCAGTGTATCGACAGCACAAGAGACCCAGTACTTC. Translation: CASSVSTAQETQYF.

CDR3 sequence reads: CAWRRKATNEKLFF. The CDR3 nucleotides read TGTGCCTGGAGGAGGAAAGCAACTAATGAAAAACTGTTTTTT. This chain links TRBV30 with TRBJ1-4; D not certain. Trimming left V 3 bases short and J 0 bases short, with 8 bases between. CDR1 is GTSNPN and CDR2 is SVGIG in the germline V gene (reference sequence). The CDR3 length is 14 residues.

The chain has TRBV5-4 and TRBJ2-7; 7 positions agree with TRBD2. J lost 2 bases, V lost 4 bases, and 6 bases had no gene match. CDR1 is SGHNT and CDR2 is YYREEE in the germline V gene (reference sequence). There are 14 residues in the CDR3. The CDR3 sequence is CASSAGLGTYEQYF. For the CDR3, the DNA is TGTGCCAGCAGCGCAGGACTAGGGACCTACGAGCAGTACTTC.

CDR3 DNA sequence: TGTGCCAGCAGTGAATCGGCGGGAGGTTCTGGGGCCAACGTCCTGACTTTC. Translation: CASSESAGGSGANVLTF. The V and J genes are TRBV6-1 and TRBJ2-6; TRBD2 matches 8 bases. Germline V gives CDR1 MNHNS, CDR2 SASEGT. The ends lost 2 bases at V and 1 base at J; junction bases unmatched: 4. The CDR3 sequence is 17 residues long.

CDR3 nucleotides: TGCAGCGTTGATCACGGGGGACAGTCCTACGAGCAGTACTTC. Translating it yields CSVDHGGQSYEQYF. The chain couples TRBV29-1 to TRBJ2-7; possible D gene TRBD1, 7 bases. This CDR3 contains 14 residues. Per the germline V gene, CDR1 is SQVTM and CDR2 is ANQGSEA. With 3 bases removed from V and 1 base from J, the gap between germline ends came to 13 bases.

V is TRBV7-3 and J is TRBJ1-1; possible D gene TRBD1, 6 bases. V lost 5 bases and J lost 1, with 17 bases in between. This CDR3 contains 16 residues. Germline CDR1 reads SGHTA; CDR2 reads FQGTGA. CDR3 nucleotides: TGTGCCAGCAGCCAACCCCCGGGACAACGGAACACTGAAGCTTTCTTT. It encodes CASSQPPGQRNTEAFF.

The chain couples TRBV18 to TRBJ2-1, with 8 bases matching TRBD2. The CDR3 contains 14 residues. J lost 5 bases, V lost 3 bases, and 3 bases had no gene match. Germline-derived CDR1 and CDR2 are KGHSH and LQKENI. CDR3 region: CASSPKAGDNEQFF. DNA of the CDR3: TGTGCCAGCTCACCTAAAGCGGGAGACAATGAGCAGTTCTTC.

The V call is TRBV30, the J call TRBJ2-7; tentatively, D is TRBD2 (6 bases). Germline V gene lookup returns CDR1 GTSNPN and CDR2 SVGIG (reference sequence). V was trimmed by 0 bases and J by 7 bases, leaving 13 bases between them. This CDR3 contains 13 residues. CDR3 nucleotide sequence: TGTGCCTGGAGTGTTAGCAACGCGGGGGAGCAGTACTTC. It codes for CAWSVSNAGEQYF.